One and the same sample provided the 12 T cell receptor beta chains below, sequenced in a study of CD8 T cells in Susac syndrome. RNA, at roughly 0.45 to 1 ug, was reverse transcribed with random hexamers. One entry per CDR3 protein results from TCRdb running MiXCR on the immunoSEQ multiplex PCR reads. The repertoire consists of approximately 130,000 distinct CDR3 sequences, with around 90% occurring once and the leading ten covering 0.24%. Sequences were obtained from CD8+ T cells from PBMCs. These receptor sequences come from a human donor with multiple sclerosis.

The V call is TRBV13, the J call TRBJ2-5; D is perhaps TRBD2 (6 bases). Germline V CDR1 and CDR2: PRHDT, FYEKMQ (reference sequence). V was clipped by 5 bases and J by 4 bases, with 17 bases between them. The CDR3 totals 15 residues. CDR3 nucleotide sequence: TGTGCCAGCAGCCTTGAAAATGGGGGAGGAGAGACCCAGTACTTC. It codes for CASSLENGGGETQYF.

The gene calls are TRBV20-1 and TRBJ2-3, with 8 positions matching TRBD2. The CDR3 is 14 amino acids. CDR1 DFQATT and CDR2 SNEGSKA come from the germline V gene (reference sequence). J lost 6 bases, V lost 5 bases, and 10 bases had no gene match. This CDR3 reads CSAPPPAGADTQYF. Here the CDR3 DNA reads TGCAGTGCTCCCCCCCCAGCGGGAGCGGATACGCAGTATTTT.

The rearrangement links TRBV9 to TRBJ2-1; 10 bases match TRBD1. CDR1 is SGDLS, CDR2 YYNGEE, per germline. The CDR3 runs to 17 residues. Germline trimming cut 2 bases from V and 6 bases from J; bases unmatched to any gene: 11. CDR3 DNA: TGTGCCAGCAGCGTGGGGGCGGGGGACAGGGGCCTCAATGAGCAGTTCTTC. Translating gives CASSVGAGDRGLNEQFF.

This chain uses TRBV3-1 with TRBJ1-1; D remains unclear. Per the germline V gene, CDR1 is LGHDT and CDR2 is YNNKEL (reference sequence). This CDR3 has 14 residues. V lost 0 bases and J 2 bases, leaving 7 bases between the germline ends. CDR3 amino acids: CASSQEILNTEAFF. The CDR3 nucleotides read TGTGCCAGCAGCCAAGAAATCCTTAACACTGAAGCTTTCTTT.

The rearrangement uses TRBV25-1 and TRBJ1-1; no firm D call. The germline gives CDR1 MGHDK, CDR2 SYGVNS. This CDR3 comprises 13 residues. V gave up 7 bases and J gave up 0 bases, with 9 bases separating them. The CDR3 coding sequence is TGTGCCAGCAACGGGCAGATGAACACTGAAGCTTTCTTT. Residues: CASNGQMNTEAFF.

The chain carries TRBV12-5 and TRBJ1-2; D is unclear. V lost 5 bases to trimming and J lost 2 bases, with 18 bases between them. In germline, CDR1 is LGHNT, CDR2 FRNRAP. CDR3 length: 16 residues. This chain's CDR3 is CASGAQPTEPNYGYTF. CDR3 nucleotides: TGTGCTAGTGGTGCTCAACCCACAGAACCAAACTATGGCTACACCTTC.

The chain joins TRBV20-1 to TRBJ1-5; no definite D call. V gave up 5 bases and J gave up 7 bases, with 18 bases separating them. This CDR3 has 14 residues. Germline V gives CDR1 DFQATT, CDR2 SNEGSKA (reference sequence). CDR3 coding DNA: TGCAGTGCTCAGCTCCCGTGGGCCCCACAGCCCCAGCATTTT. This gives the protein CSAQLPWAPQPQHF.

V is TRBV11-2 and J is TRBJ2-5; D may correspond to TRBD1 or TRBD2 (5 bases each). Trimming pared 3 bases from V and 4 bases from J, leaving 12 bases between. CDR1 is SGHAT and CDR2 is FQNNGV in the germline V gene. This CDR3 is 14 amino acids long. Written as DNA, the CDR3 is TGTGCCAGCAGCTTGGGATATGGGGGAGAGACCCAGTACTTC. Its translation: CASSLGYGGETQYF.

The V and J genes are TRBV29-1 and TRBJ2-2; D is unclear. The CDR3 runs to 13 residues. The germline gives CDR1 SQVTM, CDR2 ANQGSEA. V lost 8 bases to trimming and J lost 0 bases, with 10 bases between them. The DNA for the CDR3 is TGCAGCTCCTTGATTCCGAACACCGGGGAGCTGTTTTTT. Translation: CSSLIPNTGELFF.

The J gene is TRBJ2-4, the V gene TRBV28, with D possibly TRBD1 on 6 matching bases. CDR1 is MDHEN and CDR2 is SYDVKM in the germline V gene. The CDR3 runs to 17 residues. Trimming took off 5 bases at V and 1 base at J, with 18 bases between the two ends. The CDR3 loop is CASSQYTRTGAKNIQYF. The CDR3 DNA sequence: TGTGCCAGCAGTCAATATACTCGAACAGGGGCCAAAAACATTCAGTACTTC.

The chain has TRBV12-3 or TRBV12-4 and TRBJ1-1, with D maybe TRBD1 (5 bases). The CDR3 covers 14 residues. The germline V and J ends were trimmed by 2 bases and 1 base, with 8 bases remaining between them. CDR3 amino acids: CASSLLGENTEAFF. The CDR3 region has the DNA TGTGCCAGCAGTTTATTAGGGGAGAACACTGAAGCTTTCTTT.

The table lists this clonotype with a few counts. J is TRBJ2-1 and V is TRBV19; no reliable D call. V lost 0 bases to trimming and J lost 8 bases, with 5 bases between them. CDR3 length equals 12 residues. Germline-derived CDR1 and CDR2 are LNHDA and SQIVND (reference sequence). This CDR3 is CASSIDRDEQFF. CDR3 DNA sequence: TGTGCCAGTAGTATAGATAGGGATGAGCAGTTCTTC.